A selection of T cell receptor beta chains follows, all from one sample in a study of T cells after yellow fever vaccination. In TCRdb, the 5' RACE reads were re-called with MiXCR into one record per CDR3 protein. Here the sample spans about 300,000 distinct CDR3 sequences, approximately 8% being singletons. The source was CD4+ T cells sorted from PBMCs, collected 5 days after the yellow fever booster vaccination. The receptor set was obtained from a man younger than 35 who received the YFV17D yellow fever vaccine. CDR3s include the opening cysteine and the closing phenylalanine or tryptophan. Expanded clones get a size class; other rows say once, few or many, or leave the size out.

>-|TRBV18|TRBJ2-5
CASSPRQGEAQYF
>few|TRBV5-5|TRBJ1-5
CASSYIGGAQPQHF
>few|TRBV20-1|TRBJ1-2
CSAEGQGALGYTF
>-|TRBV20-1|TRBJ1-4
CSALTGGTEKLFF
>few|TRBV3-1|TRBJ1-5
CASSQGAGNNQPQHF
>-|TRBV11-3|TRBJ2-1
CASSLARGDNEQFF
>few|TRBV7-2|TRBJ2-5
CASSPRAGAEETQYF
>-|TRBV21-1|TRBJ2-5
CASSKVSRGGLETQYF
>-|TRBV20-1|TRBJ2-7
CSAKRRTYEQYF
>few|TRBV9|TRBJ1-2
CASSVGPRRVGYTF
>-|TRBV18|TRBJ2-7
CASSPLRGTYEQYF
>few|TRBV11-2|TRBJ1-1
CASSLSRANTEAFF
>few|TRBV24-1|TRBJ2-2
CATTDTRTGDTGELFF
>many|TRBV12-3/TRBV12-4|TRBJ2-3
CASSSGGSSTDTQYF
>many|TRBV5-1|TRBJ2-6
CASKPNTGSGANVLTF
>many|TRBV5-1|TRBJ2-2
CASSLDRVITGELFF
>many|TRBV7-2|TRBJ1-6
CASTKDRETSPLHF
>-|TRBV4-2|TRBJ2-5
CASSSGTASQETQYF
>many|TRBV12-3/TRBV12-4|TRBJ2-5
CASRPHLGAGRGDETQYF
>-|TRBV7-8|TRBJ2-1
CASSLAGTQQFF
>many|TRBV4-1|TRBJ2-7
CASRPLPISRGEQYF
>few|TRBV6-5|TRBJ1-2
CASSYFGGYPNYGYTF
>few|TRBV4-1|TRBJ2-7
CASSRNRDSSSYEQYF
>-|TRBV20-1|TRBJ2-3
CSARDGTSGATDTQYF
>-|TRBV27|TRBJ1-1
CASTNGYTEAFF
>few|TRBV10-3|TRBJ1-1
CAISESRGTEAFF
>many|TRBV5-1|TRBJ1-1
CASSPGLNTEAFF
>few|TRBV29-1|TRBJ1-2
CSVEGGVTGAYYGYTF
>few|TRBV12-3/TRBV12-4|TRBJ1-1
CASSPGQGARGTEAFF
>-|TRBV7-2|TRBJ2-3
CASSLDYTDTQYF
>-|TRBV2|TRBJ1-2
CASRPGQGAAYGYTF
>-|TRBV5-1|TRBJ2-5
CASKYGQQQETQYF
>many|TRBV6-2/TRBV6-3|TRBJ2-5
CASSYGSGDQETQYF
>few|TRBV6-2/TRBV6-3|TRBJ2-5
CASRSTGGQETQYF
>few|TRBV6-5|TRBJ2-7
CASISLGAGRMYEQYF
>many|TRBV4-1|TRBJ2-6
CASSLFLGQGVFSGANVLTF
>few|TRBV5-4|TRBJ1-1
CASSLNRNGRNTEAFF
>-|TRBV7-9|TRBJ1-2
CASSFTEIYGYTF
>many|TRBV11-2|TRBJ2-3
CASSFSGGPTDTQYF
>many|TRBV7-8|TRBJ2-1
CASSLAVGSPPEQFF
>-|TRBV4-1|TRBJ2-3
CASSETGTSGDTQYF
>-|TRBV5-1|TRBJ2-3
CASTPLQAYTDTQYF
>-|TRBV7-2|TRBJ2-7
CASSSSNRFVSEQYF
>many|TRBV7-9|TRBJ2-1
CASSLGQLDNEQFF
>few|TRBV11-2|TRBJ2-5
CASSGTRLAVAETQYF
>many|TRBV7-6|TRBJ2-2
CASSLRGTGELFF
>-|TRBV5-1|TRBJ1-2
CASSLARWDGYTF
>many|TRBV10-3|TRBJ1-2
CAISEDREGYTF
>-|TRBV7-2|TRBJ2-5
CASSWQRGLQETQYF
>many|TRBV4-2|TRBJ2-3
CASSQGDEDTQYF
>few|TRBV11-3|TRBJ2-2
CASSLRQGDTGELFF
>few|TRBV19|TRBJ2-2
CASSSRMRNTGELFF
>few|TRBV5-1|TRBJ2-5
CASSLWSKEETQYF
>-|TRBV4-3|TRBJ1-2
CASSQGGGSQGYTF
>-|TRBV12-3/TRBV12-4|TRBJ2-1
CASSSAQGDEQFF
>-|TRBV7-8|TRBJ1-2
CASSYRDGNYGYTF
>-|TRBV5-4|TRBJ2-5
CASSLRETSGLETQYF
>-|TRBV7-2|TRBJ1-2
CASSPDSFYGYTF